This TCR beta chain was obtained from a study of OX40 agonist ivuxolimab in advanced cancers. Findings and caveats of the study: Dosing at 0.1 to 3.0 mg/kg was accompanied by clonal expansion of CD4+ and CD8+ blood T cells by week 6. At 0.1-3.0 mg/kg, partial responders had clonal expansion among the lowest observed. Still undetermined is the antigen specificity of the expanded peripheral T cells.

This clone was seen only a few times. Its antigen remains unidentified. Measured with immunoSEQ multiplex PCR; TCRdb has only the in-frame clones, and not every one. The sample shows over 55,000 clones, approximately 92% of them seen only once. The sequenced sample was CD4+ or CD8+ T cells sorted from blood, obtained in a trial of the OX40 agonist ivuxolimab. The receptor's source is an adult with an advanced solid tumor such as melanoma, head and neck, liver or kidney cancer.

The CDR3 DNA sequence: TGTGCCAGCAGCAACCAGATTGCGCAGTATTTT. This gives the protein CASSNQIAQYF. The V call is TRBV11-2, the J call TRBJ2-3; unclear D gene. V shed 5 bases and J shed 10 bases, with 10 bases lying between them. Germline V gene data show CDR1 as SGHAT and CDR2 as FQNNGV. This CDR3 comprises 11 residues.